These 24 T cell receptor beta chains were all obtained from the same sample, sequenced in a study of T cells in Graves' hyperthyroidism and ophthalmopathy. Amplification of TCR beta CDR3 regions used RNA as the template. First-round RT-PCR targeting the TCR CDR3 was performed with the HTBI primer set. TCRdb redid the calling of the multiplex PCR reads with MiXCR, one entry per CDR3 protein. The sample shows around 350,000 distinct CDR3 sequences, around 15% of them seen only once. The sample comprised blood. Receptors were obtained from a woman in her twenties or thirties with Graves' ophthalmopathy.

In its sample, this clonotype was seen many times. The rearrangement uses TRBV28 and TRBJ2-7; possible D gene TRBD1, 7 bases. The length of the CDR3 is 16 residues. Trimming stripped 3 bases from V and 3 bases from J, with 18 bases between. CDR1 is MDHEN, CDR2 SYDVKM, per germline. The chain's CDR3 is CASSFAGQLGGYEQYF. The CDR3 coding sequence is TGTGCCAGCAGTTTTGCGGGACAGCTAGGCGGCTACGAGCAGTACTTC.

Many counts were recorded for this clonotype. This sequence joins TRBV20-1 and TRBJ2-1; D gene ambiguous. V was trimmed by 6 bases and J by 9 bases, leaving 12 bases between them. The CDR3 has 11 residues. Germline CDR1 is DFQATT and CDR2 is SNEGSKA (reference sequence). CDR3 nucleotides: TGCAGTGCAACAGCTCCTATTGAGCAGTTCTTC. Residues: CSATAPIEQFF.

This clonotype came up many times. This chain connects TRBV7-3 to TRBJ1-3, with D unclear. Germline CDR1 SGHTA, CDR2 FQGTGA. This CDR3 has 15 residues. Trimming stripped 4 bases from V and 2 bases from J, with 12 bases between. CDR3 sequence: CASSSTGSPGNTIYF. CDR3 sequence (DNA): TGTGCCAGCAGCTCCACCGGTTCCCCTGGAAACACCATATATTTT.

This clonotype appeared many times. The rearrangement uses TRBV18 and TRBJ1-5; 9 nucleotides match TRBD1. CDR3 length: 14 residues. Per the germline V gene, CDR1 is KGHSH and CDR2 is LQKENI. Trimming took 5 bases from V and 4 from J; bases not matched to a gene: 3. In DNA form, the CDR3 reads TGTGCCAGCTCAACCGGGACAGGGAATCAGCCCCAGCATTTT. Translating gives CASSTGTGNQPQHF.

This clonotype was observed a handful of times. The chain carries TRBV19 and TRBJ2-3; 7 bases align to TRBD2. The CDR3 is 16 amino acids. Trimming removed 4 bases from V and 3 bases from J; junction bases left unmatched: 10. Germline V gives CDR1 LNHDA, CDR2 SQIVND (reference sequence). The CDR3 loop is CASSNPARGGTDTQYF. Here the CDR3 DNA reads TGTGCCAGTAGTAATCCGGCCCGCGGGGGAACAGATACGCAGTATTTT.

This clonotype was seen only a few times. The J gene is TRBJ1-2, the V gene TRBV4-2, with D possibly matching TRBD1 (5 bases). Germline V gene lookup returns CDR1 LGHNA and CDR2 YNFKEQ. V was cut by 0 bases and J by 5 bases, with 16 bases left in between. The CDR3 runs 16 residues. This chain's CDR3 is CASSQEGLGRDYGYTF. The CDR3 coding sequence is TGTGCCAGCAGCCAAGAAGGGTTGGGGCGGGATTATGGCTACACCTTC.

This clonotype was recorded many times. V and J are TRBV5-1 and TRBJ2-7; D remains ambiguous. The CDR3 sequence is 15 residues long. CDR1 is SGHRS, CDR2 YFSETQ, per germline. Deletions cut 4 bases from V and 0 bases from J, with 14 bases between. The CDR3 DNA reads TGCGCCAGCAGCCCGGACGGATTACCCTCCTACGAGCAGTACTTC. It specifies CASSPDGLPSYEQYF. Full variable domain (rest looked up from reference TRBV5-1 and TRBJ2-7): KAGVTQTPRYLIKTRGQQVTLSCSPISGHRSVSWYQQTPGQGLQFLFEYFSETQRNKGNFPGRFSGRQFSNSRSEMNVSTLELGDSALYLCASSPDGLPSYEQYFGPGTRLTVT.

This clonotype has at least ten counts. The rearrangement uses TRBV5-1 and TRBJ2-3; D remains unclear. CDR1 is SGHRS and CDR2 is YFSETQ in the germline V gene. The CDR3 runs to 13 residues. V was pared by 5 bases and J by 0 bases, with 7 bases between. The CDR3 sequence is CASRAGSTDTQYF. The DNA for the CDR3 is TGCGCCAGCAGGGCAGGAAGCACAGATACGCAGTATTTT.

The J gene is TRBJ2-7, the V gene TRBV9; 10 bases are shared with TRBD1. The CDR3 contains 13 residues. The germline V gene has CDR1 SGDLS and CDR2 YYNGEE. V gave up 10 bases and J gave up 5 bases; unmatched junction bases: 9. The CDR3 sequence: CAGAGTGAHEQYF. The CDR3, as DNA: TGTGCCGGGGCCGGGACAGGGGCCCACGAGCAGTACTTC.

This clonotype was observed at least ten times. The CDR3, as DNA: TGTGCCAGCAGTGATTTTCCCGAGACAGGGGATGGATACGAGCAGTACTTC. As protein: CASSDFPETGDGYEQYF. This chain links TRBV6-1 with TRBJ2-7; 8 positions match TRBD1. CDR1 and CDR2 from the germline V gene are MNHNS and SASEGT. The CDR3 is 17 residues long. J gave up 4 bases and V 3 bases, and 14 bases lay outside the gene matches.

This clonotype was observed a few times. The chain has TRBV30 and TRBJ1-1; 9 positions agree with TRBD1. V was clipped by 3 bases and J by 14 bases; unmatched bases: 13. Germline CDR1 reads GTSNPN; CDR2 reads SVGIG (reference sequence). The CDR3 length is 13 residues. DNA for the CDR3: TGTGCCTGGAGCCCAGGGACAGGGACTATAGTATTCTTT. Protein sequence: CAWSPGTGTIVFF.

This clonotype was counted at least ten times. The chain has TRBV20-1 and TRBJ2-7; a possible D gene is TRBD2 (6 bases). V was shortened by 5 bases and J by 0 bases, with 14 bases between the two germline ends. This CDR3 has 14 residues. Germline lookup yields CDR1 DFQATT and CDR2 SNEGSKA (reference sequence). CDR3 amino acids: CSAHLGLSSYEQYF. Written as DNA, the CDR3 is TGCAGTGCTCACCTGGGACTGAGCTCCTACGAGCAGTACTTC.

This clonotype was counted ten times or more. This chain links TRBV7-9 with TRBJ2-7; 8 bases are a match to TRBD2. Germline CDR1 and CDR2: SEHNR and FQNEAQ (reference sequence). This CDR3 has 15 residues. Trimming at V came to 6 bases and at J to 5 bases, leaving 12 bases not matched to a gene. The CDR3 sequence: CASSLSAGGIHEQYF. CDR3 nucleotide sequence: TGTGCCAGCAGTCTGTCGGCGGGGGGAATCCACGAGCAGTACTTC.

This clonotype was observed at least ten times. The CDR3 nucleotides read TGTGCCAGCAGAAAGGGCGGGGATTTTGACAATCAGCCCCAGCATTTT. Translating gives CASRKGGDFDNQPQHF. The chain has TRBV2 and TRBJ1-5; unclear D gene. This CDR3 is built from 16 residues. Trimming removed 6 bases at V and 3 bases at J, with 18 bases between. CDR1 and CDR2 (germline): SNHLY, FYNNEI.

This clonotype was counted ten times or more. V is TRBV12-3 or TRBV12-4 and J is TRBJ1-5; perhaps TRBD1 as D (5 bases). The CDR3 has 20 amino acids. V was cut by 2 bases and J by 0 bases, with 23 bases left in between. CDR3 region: CASSLNKGTVGGDSNQPQHF. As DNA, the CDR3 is TGTGCCAGCAGTTTAAATAAGGGGACGGTGGGAGGTGATAGCAATCAGCCCCAGCATTTT.

The CDR3 here is CASSGNRRNTEAFF. The CDR3 nucleotides read TGTGCCAGCAGTGGGAACAGGAGGAACACTGAAGCTTTCTTT. This chain connects TRBV2 to TRBJ1-1; a weak D match, TRBD1 (5 bases). The germline V and J ends were trimmed by 4 bases and 1 base, with 10 bases remaining between them. The CDR3 extends over 14 amino acids. Germline V gene lookup returns CDR1 SNHLY and CDR2 FYNNEI.

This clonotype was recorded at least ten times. CDR3 nucleotides: TGTGCCAGCAGAGGGATCCATTATCAGCCCCAGCATTTT. It specifies CASRGIHYQPQHF. The chain has TRBV2 and TRBJ1-5; no firm D call. Germline V gene sequence: CDR1 SNHLY, CDR2 FYNNEI. Trimming took off 6 bases at V and 5 bases at J, with 11 bases between the two ends. The CDR3 loop spans 13 amino acids.

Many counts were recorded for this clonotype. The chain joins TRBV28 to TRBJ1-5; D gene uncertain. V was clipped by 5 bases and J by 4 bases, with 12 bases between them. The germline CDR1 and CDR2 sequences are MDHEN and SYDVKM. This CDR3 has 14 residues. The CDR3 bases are TGTGCCAGCAGTGATACCGGTCGTAATCAGCCCCAGCATTTT. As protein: CASSDTGRNQPQHF.

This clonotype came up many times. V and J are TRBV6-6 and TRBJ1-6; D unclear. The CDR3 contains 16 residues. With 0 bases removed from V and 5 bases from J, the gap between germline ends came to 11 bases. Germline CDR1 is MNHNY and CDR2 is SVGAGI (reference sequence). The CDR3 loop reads CASSYSIPPNNSPLHF. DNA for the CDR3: TGTGCCAGCAGTTACTCGATCCCCCCGAATAATTCACCCCTCCACTTT.

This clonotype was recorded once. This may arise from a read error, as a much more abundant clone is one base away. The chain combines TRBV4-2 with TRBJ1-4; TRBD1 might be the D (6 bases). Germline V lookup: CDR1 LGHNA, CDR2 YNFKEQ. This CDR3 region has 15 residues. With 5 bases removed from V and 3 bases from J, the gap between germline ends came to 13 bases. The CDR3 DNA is TGTGCCAGCAGCGCATGGACAGACTCTAATGAAAAACTGTTTTTT. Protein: CASSAWTDSNEKLFF.

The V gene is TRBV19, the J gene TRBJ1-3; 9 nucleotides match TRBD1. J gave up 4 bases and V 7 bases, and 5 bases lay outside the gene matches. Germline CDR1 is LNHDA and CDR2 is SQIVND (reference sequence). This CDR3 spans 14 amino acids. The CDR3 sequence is CASTRQGVGNTIYF. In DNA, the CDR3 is TGTGCCAGTACCAGACAGGGGGTCGGAAACACCATATATTTT.

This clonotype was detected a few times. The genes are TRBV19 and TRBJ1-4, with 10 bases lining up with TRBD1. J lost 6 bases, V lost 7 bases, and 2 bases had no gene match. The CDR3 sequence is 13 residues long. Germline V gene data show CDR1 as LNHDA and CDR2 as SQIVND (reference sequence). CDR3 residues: CASTGQGDEKLFF. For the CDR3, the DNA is TGTGCCAGTACCGGACAGGGGGATGAAAAACTGTTTTTT. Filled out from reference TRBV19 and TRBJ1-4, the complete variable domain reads DGGITQSPKYLFRKEGQNVTLSCEQNLNHDAMYWYRQDPGQGLRLIYYSQIVNDFQKGDIAEGYSVSREKKESFPLTVTSAQKNPTAFYLCASTGQGDEKLFFGSGTQLSVL.

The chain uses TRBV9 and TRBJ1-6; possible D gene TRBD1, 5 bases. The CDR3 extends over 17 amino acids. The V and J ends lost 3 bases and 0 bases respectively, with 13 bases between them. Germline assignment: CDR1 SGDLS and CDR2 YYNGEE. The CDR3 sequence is CASSAGQDSSYNSPLHF. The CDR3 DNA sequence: TGTGCCAGCAGCGCAGGACAAGACAGCTCCTATAATTCACCCCTCCACTTT.

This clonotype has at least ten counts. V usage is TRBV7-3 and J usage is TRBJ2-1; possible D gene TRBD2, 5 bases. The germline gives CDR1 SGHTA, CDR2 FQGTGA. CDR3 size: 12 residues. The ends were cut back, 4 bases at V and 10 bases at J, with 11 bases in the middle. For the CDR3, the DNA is TGTGCCAGCAGCTCGAGGGCGGGCGAGCAGTTCTTC. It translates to CASSSRAGEQFF.